The 26 T cell receptor beta chains below come from one sample, sequenced in a study of Ad26.COV2.S vaccination and SARS-CoV-2 variants. Treatment here: roughly 19 received Ad26.COV2.S at low or high dose, single or two shots; 5 received placebo; per-sample allocation not given. Sampling occurred on day 63 after the first vaccine or placebo injection. The table came from immunoSEQ multiplex PCR; TCRdb's copy has only in-frame clones and leaves some out. The table records roughly 350,000 clones, approximately 90% of them present only once. Sequenced material: peripheral blood, taken in a trial of Ad26.COV2.S vaccine versus placebo. The source is a person aged 18-65 years who received the Ad26.COV2.S COVID-19 vaccine or a placebo.

The chain uses TRBV3-1 (or the pseudogene TRBV3-2) and TRBJ2-3; D gene unclear. Trimming took off 7 bases at V and 0 bases at J, with 8 bases between the two ends. The CDR3 has 13 residues. The germline CDR1 and CDR2 sequences are LGHDT and YNNKEL (reference sequence). The CDR3 protein is CASKEQSTDTQYF. The CDR3 nucleotides read TGTGCCAGCAAGGAGCAAAGCACAGATACGCAGTATTTT.

This chain joins TRBV3-1 (or the pseudogene TRBV3-2) and TRBJ2-7, with D possibly matching TRBD1 (6 bases). The V end lost 3 bases, the J end lost 7 bases, and 13 bases lay between the germline ends. Germline V gene data show CDR1 as LGHDT and CDR2 as YNNKEL (reference sequence). The CDR3 is 13 residues long. Written as DNA, the CDR3 is TGTGCCAGCAGCCAGGCAGCGAGGGGGGAGCAGTACTTC. It is translated as CASSQAARGEQYF.

The chain is built from TRBV4-2 and TRBJ1-2; 7 bases align to TRBD1. J lost 4 bases, V lost 0 bases, and 5 bases had no gene match. Germline V gene sequence: CDR1 LGHNA, CDR2 YNFKEQ. The CDR3 extends over 15 amino acids. The CDR3 is CASSQEGGQSYGYTF. As DNA, the CDR3 is TGTGCCAGCAGCCAAGAAGGGGGACAGAGCTATGGCTACACCTTC.

This clone was observed many times. The sample has other DNA sequences that encode this CDR3 too. The chain links TRBV5-6 to TRBJ1-1; possible D gene TRBD1, 5 bases. V was cut by 3 bases and J by 2 bases, with 8 bases left in between. In germline, CDR1 is SGHDT, CDR2 YYEEEE. CDR3 length: 13 amino acids. CDR3 nucleotides: TGTGCCAGCAGCTCGACAGTCAACACTGAAGCTTTCTTT. Translation: CASSSTVNTEAFF.

This clone was detected many times. The chain is built from TRBV29-1 and TRBJ2-7; D may be TRBD1 (6 bases). The V gene lost 7 bases and the J gene lost 0 bases, with 16 bases spanning the gap. This CDR3 has 14 residues. Germline-derived CDR1 and CDR2 are SQVTM and ANQGSEA. Here the CDR3 reads CSAGPGQSSYEQYF. The CDR3 DNA reads TGCAGCGCCGGACCGGGACAAAGCTCCTACGAGCAGTACTTC.

The V call is TRBV18, the J call TRBJ2-7; D is possibly TRBD1 (6 bases). In germline, CDR1 is KGHSH, CDR2 LQKENI. Trimming removed 2 bases from V and 3 bases from J, with 14 bases in between. The CDR3 contains 15 residues. In nucleotides, the CDR3 is TGTGCCAGCTCACCAAATGCAGGGGTCTTCTACGAGCAGTACTTC. Translation gives CASSPNAGVFYEQYF.

This clone occurred a few times. The chain carries TRBV6-5 and TRBJ1-5; no definite D call. The CDR3 loop spans 15 amino acids. Germline-derived CDR1 and CDR2 are MNHEY and SVGAGI. V gave up 6 bases and J gave up 2 bases, with 14 bases separating them. In DNA, the CDR3 is TGTGCCAGCAGCCAGCGGCCCTCTGGCAATCAGCCCCAGCATTTT. Translating it yields CASSQRPSGNQPQHF.

This clone was seen more than once but under ten times. The CDR3, as DNA: TGTGCCAGCAGGGACAGGGAGGGCTCACCCCTCCACTTT. Protein sequence: CASRDREGSPLHF. V gene TRBV7-9 combines with J gene TRBJ1-6, with 8 bases matching TRBD1. With V trimmed by 6 bases and J by 10 bases, 5 bases remained unmatched. The CDR3 contains 13 residues. Germline V lookup: CDR1 SEHNR, CDR2 FQNEAQ (reference sequence).

The chain carries TRBV2 and TRBJ2-7; D unresolved. Germline V CDR1 and CDR2: SNHLY, FYNNEI. The CDR3 contains 14 residues. V lost 3 bases to trimming and J lost 2 bases, with 11 bases between them. CDR3 DNA: TGTGCCAGCAGTGATCGGAAAGCAGCCTACGAGCAGTACTTC. Residues: CASSDRKAAYEQYF.

With respect to this clone: The junction departs from germline at one end; a sequencing error may be responsible. The chain links TRBV11-3 to TRBJ2-1; 8 bases match TRBD2. The germline CDR1 and CDR2 sequences are SGHNT and YENEEA. The CDR3 loop spans 16 amino acids. In nucleotides, the CDR3 is TGTGCCAGCAGCCTAGACGGGGGGGGCACATACAATGAGCAGTTCTTC. It specifies CASSLDGGGTYNEQFF.

The V call is TRBV9, the J call TRBJ1-3, with D possibly being TRBD1 (5 bases). CDR3 size: 13 residues. V lost 5 bases and J 2 bases, leaving 8 bases between the germline ends. Germline CDR1 and CDR2: SGDLS and YYNGEE. CDR3 in DNA: TGTGCCAGCAGGGGACGGCCTGGAAACACCATATATTTT. This gives the protein CASRGRPGNTIYF.

The chain links TRBV11-3 to TRBJ1-3, with unresolved D. There are 15 residues in the CDR3. Trimming took off 1 base at V and 0 bases at J, with 7 bases between the two ends. CDR1 and CDR2 from the germline V gene are SGHNT and YENEEA. CDR3 region: CASSLGPASGNTIYF. As DNA, the CDR3 is TGTGCCAGCAGCTTAGGACCTGCCTCTGGAAACACCATATATTTT.

The V and J genes are TRBV6-5 and TRBJ2-7; 8 bases match TRBD2. Germline-derived CDR1 and CDR2 are MNHEY and SVGAGI. There are 15 residues in the CDR3. The V gene end was trimmed by 0 bases and the J gene end by 3 bases; junction bases not matched to a gene: 4. The DNA for the CDR3 is TGTGCCAGCAGTTACTCAGCGGGGGCGGGCTACGAGCAGTACTTC. Translating gives CASSYSAGAGYEQYF.

The V call is TRBV7-9, the J call TRBJ1-1; no clear D gene. Germline assignment: CDR1 SEHNR and CDR2 FQNEAQ (reference sequence). The CDR3 is 13 amino acids. The germline V and J ends were trimmed by 3 bases and 4 bases, with 9 bases remaining between them. CDR3 nucleotide sequence: TGTGCCAGCAGCTTGCACGGGAGCACTGAAGCTTTCTTT. Protein sequence: CASSLHGSTEAFF.

This clone has only one observation. The V gene is TRBV6-5, the J gene TRBJ1-2; 7 bases agree with TRBD1. The junction had 10 bases not matched to a gene; V was cut back by 4 bases and J by 2 bases. Germline lookup yields CDR1 MNHEY and CDR2 SVGAGI. CDR3 length: 16 residues. CDR3 DNA sequence: TGTGCCAGCAGTTCCCTCAGGGGGTCCTTCAACTATGGCTACACCTTC. It specifies CASSSLRGSFNYGYTF.

This rearrangement joins TRBV18 to TRBJ2-2; no clear D. Germline V CDR1 and CDR2: KGHSH, LQKENI. Trimming shortened V by 3 bases and J by 7 bases, and 6 bases separated the two germline ends. The CDR3 totals 12 residues. The CDR3 DNA sequence: TGTGCCAGCTCACCTGTCGGCGGGGAGCTGTTTTTT. It translates to CASSPVGGELFF. Full variable domain (rest looked up from reference TRBV18 and TRBJ2-2): NAGVMQNPRHLVRRRGQEARLRCSPMKGHSHVYWYRQLPEEGLKFMVYLQKENIIDESGMPKERFSAEFPKEGPSILRIQQVVRGDSAAYFCASSPVGGELFFGEGSRLTVL.

This clone was picked up a small number of times. The same CDR3 arises from other DNA sequences in this sample as well. The genes are TRBV19 and TRBJ2-7, with D maybe TRBD1 (6 bases). V shed 3 bases and J shed 3 bases, with 12 bases lying between them. Germline loops: CDR1 LNHDA, CDR2 SQIVND (reference sequence). The CDR3 totals 14 residues. Written as DNA, the CDR3 is TGTGCCAGTAGTATTCAGGGGACAAGCTACGAGCAGTACTTC. This codes for CASSIQGTSYEQYF.

The chain is built from TRBV6-5 and TRBJ1-1; D is uncertain. From germline, CDR1 is MNHEY and CDR2 SVGAGI. This CDR3 contains 13 residues. Between the trimmed V and J ends, which lost 6 bases and 1 base, there was a span of 9 bases. CDR3 sequence: CASSPGENTEAFF. In nucleotides, the CDR3 is TGTGCCAGCAGCCCCGGGGAGAACACTGAAGCTTTCTTT.

The rearrangement links TRBV4-1 to TRBJ2-7; tentative D call: TRBD2 (6 bases). The germline V gene has CDR1 MGHRA and CDR2 YSYEKL. This CDR3 region has 15 residues. V was clipped by 1 base and J by 4 bases, with 14 bases between them. The CDR3 DNA sequence: TGCGCCAGCAGCCAAGCCGCCTCACTAGCTTACGAGCAGTACTTC. This gives the protein CASSQAASLAYEQYF.

This clone was observed a handful of times. The chain joins TRBV2 to TRBJ1-6; possibly TRBD1 for D (5 bases). This CDR3 comprises 16 residues. Trimming took 8 bases from V and 7 from J, leaving 21 bases between them. Germline loops: CDR1 SNHLY, CDR2 FYNNEI. CDR3 sequence: CASLYRTTLLNSPLHF. CDR3 coding DNA: TGTGCCAGCCTTTATCGGACAACTTTGCTAAATTCACCCCTCCACTTT.

The chain links TRBV27 to TRBJ2-7; TRBD1 aligns across 10 bases. This CDR3 comprises 15 residues. The junction had 9 bases not matched to a gene; V was cut back by 6 bases and J by 4 bases. Germline V gene sequence: CDR1 MNHEY, CDR2 SMNVEV (reference sequence). The DNA of the CDR3 is TGTGCCAGCAGCCCAGACAGGGGGCGTCGTTACGAGCAGTACTTC. It yields the protein CASSPDRGRRYEQYF.

The chain recombines TRBV30 with TRBJ1-6; TRBD1 matches at 10 bases. V lost 2 bases and J lost 6; bases outside the gene matches: 4. Germline loops: CDR1 GTSNPN, CDR2 SVGIG (reference sequence). CDR3 length: 15 amino acids. The DNA of the CDR3 is TGTGCCTGGAGTAAAGGACAGGGGGGTAATTCACCCCTCCACTTT. The encoded protein is CAWSKGQGGNSPLHF.

This sequence joins TRBV5-5 and TRBJ1-4, with TRBD1 identical over 8 bases. V lost 4 bases, J lost 0 bases, and 8 bases stayed unmatched. Per germline, CDR1 SGHKS and CDR2 YYEKEE (reference sequence). The length of the CDR3 is 17 residues. This CDR3 reads CASSRSTGAPTNEKLFF. For the CDR3, the DNA is TGTGCCAGCAGCAGATCGACAGGGGCTCCAACTAATGAAAAACTGTTTTTT.

The V and J genes are TRBV19 and TRBJ2-1; TRBD2 is a possible D gene (6 bases). Trimming stripped 1 base from V and 5 bases from J, with 6 bases between. Germline V gene data show CDR1 as LNHDA and CDR2 as SQIVND (reference sequence). This CDR3 spans 13 amino acids. The CDR3 coding sequence is TGTGCCAGTAGTATAGGGGGGGACAATGAGCAGTTCTTC. Translated: CASSIGGDNEQFF.

J is TRBJ1-4 and V is TRBV9; 9 positions match TRBD1. J was trimmed by 5 bases and V by 3 bases; bases with no gene match: 2. Per the germline V gene, CDR1 is SGDLS and CDR2 is YYNGEE. CDR3 length equals 14 residues. This CDR3 reads CASSGGQGNEKLFF. CDR3 DNA sequence: TGTGCCAGCAGCGGGGGACAGGGAAATGAAAAACTGTTTTTT.

The chain recombines TRBV5-8 with TRBJ2-5; D not resolved. CDR3 size: 12 residues. V lost 0 bases and J lost 5, with 5 bases in between. The germline gives CDR1 SGHTS, CDR2 YDEGEE. CDR3: CASSLVYETQYF. The CDR3 nucleotides read TGTGCCAGCAGCTTGGTTTACGAGACCCAGTACTTC.